One sample yielded the 29 T cell receptor beta chains listed below, sequenced in a study of identical twins (dated by TCRdb to the mid-2010s). The library relied on 5' RACE. The instrument given in TCRdb is Illumina HiSeq 2000. TCRdb reworked the public reads: Q25 trimming with fastp, MiXCR clone assembly, productive beta chains retained. For every CDR3 protein sequence, its rows merge into one entry that carries the most common genes and DNA. Counted in this sample were about 200,000 distinct CDR3 sequences; 9.4% of them appeared once. Together, the top ten hold about 5% of the sample. The sequencing sample was made of memory (CD45RO+) T cells sorted from blood. Sample cell subset or site, as interpreted from the label and publication: CD45RO+ enriched T cells. The receptor set was obtained from a woman between 18 and 29 years old in good health.

This clonotype turned up a few times. This chain uses TRBV7-9 with TRBJ2-1; 7 bases align to TRBD1. V shed 5 bases, J shed 8 bases, and the junction held 9 bases outside the gene matches. Per the germline V gene, CDR1 is SEHNR and CDR2 is FQNEAQ (reference sequence). This CDR3 is built from 14 residues. CDR3 coding DNA: TGTGCCAGCAGCCGACCGGGACAGATGGATGAGCAGTTCTTC. This codes for CASSRPGQMDEQFF.

This clonotype appeared many times. J is TRBJ1-3 and V is TRBV7-9, with D possibly TRBD1 on 5 matching bases. CDR1 SEHNR and CDR2 FQNEAQ come from the germline V gene (reference sequence). The length of the CDR3 is 15 residues. Trimming cost V 5 bases and J 4 bases, with 15 bases left between them. The CDR3 here is CASSPHQGVGNTIYF. CDR3 sequence (DNA): TGTGCCAGCAGCCCCCACCAGGGTGTCGGAAACACCATATATTTT.

The sample holds many counts of this clonotype. This chain joins TRBV5-6 and TRBJ2-3, with TRBD1 matching 12 bases. The ends lost 3 bases at V and 6 bases at J; junction bases unmatched: 2. This CDR3 has 14 amino acids. CDR1 and CDR2 (germline): SGHDT, YYEEEE. CDR3 protein: CASSWDRGRDTQYF. The CDR3 nucleotides are TGTGCCAGCAGCTGGGACAGGGGGCGGGATACGCAGTATTTT.

The chain is built from TRBV9 and TRBJ1-1; 8 bases are shared with TRBD1. The germline gives CDR1 SGDLS, CDR2 YYNGEE. This CDR3 has 14 amino acids. Trimming removed 4 bases from V and 5 bases from J; junction bases left unmatched: 7. This chain's CDR3 is CASSFYQGATEAFF. CDR3 DNA sequence: TGTGCCAGCAGCTTTTATCAGGGGGCTACTGAAGCTTTCTTT.

This clonotype was seen a few times. One end of the junction varies from germline; a read error may be responsible. The chain employs TRBV5-1 and TRBJ1-3; D gene uncertain. The germline V gene has CDR1 SGHRS and CDR2 YFSETQ. CDR3 length: 14 amino acids. CDR3 region: CASRPGSSGNTIYF. In DNA form, the CDR3 reads TGCGCCAGCAGACCCGGGAGCTCTGGAAACACCATATACTTT.

A few counts support this clonotype. The chain has TRBV20-1 and TRBJ2-7, with D perhaps matching TRBD2 (5 bases). V was clipped by 0 bases and J by 0 bases, with 12 bases between them. Germline CDR1 and CDR2: DFQATT and SNEGSKA (reference sequence). CDR3 length: 15 amino acids. This chain's CDR3 is CSARDPSSYSYEQYF. CDR3 DNA: TGCAGTGCTAGAGATCCGTCTAGCTACTCCTACGAGCAGTACTTC.

This clonotype was recorded a few times. V usage is TRBV7-9 and J usage is TRBJ2-3; TRBD2 aligns across 9 bases. Germline V gene sequence: CDR1 SEHNR, CDR2 FQNEAQ (reference sequence). The CDR3 sequence is 17 residues long. With 7 bases clipped from V and 6 bases from J, the junction kept 17 bases outside the gene matches. CDR3: CASTRRPPGLAADTQYF. CDR3 coding DNA: TGTGCCAGCACTCGTCGCCCACCGGGACTAGCTGCCGATACGCAGTATTTT.

V usage is TRBV7-9 and J usage is TRBJ1-5; maybe TRBD1 (6 bases). There are 13 residues in the CDR3. Germline V gives CDR1 SEHNR, CDR2 FQNEAQ (reference sequence). Trimming took 2 bases from V and 7 from J, leaving 9 bases between them. CDR3 sequence: CASSLTGQQPQHF. The DNA for the CDR3 is TGTGCCAGCAGCTTAACAGGGCAGCAGCCCCAGCATTTT.

This clonotype was observed many times. This chain uses TRBV3-1 with TRBJ1-1; D might be TRBD1 (6 bases). Trimming shortened V by 0 bases and J by 1 base, and 9 bases separated the two germline ends. This CDR3 is built from 15 residues. CDR1 is LGHDT, CDR2 YNNKEL, per germline (reference sequence). CDR3: CASSQDQGRNTEAFF. CDR3 nucleotide sequence: TGTGCCAGCAGCCAAGATCAGGGGCGGAACACTGAAGCTTTCTTT.

The chain combines TRBV15 with TRBJ2-2; D remains ambiguous. The CDR3 length is 15 residues. V was clipped by 2 bases and J by 1 base, with 8 bases between them. Germline loops: CDR1 LNHNV, CDR2 YYDKDF (reference sequence). DNA of the CDR3: TGTGCCACCAGCAGATCGCTAATGAACACCGGGGAGCTGTTTTTT. It translates to CATSRSLMNTGELFF.

V is TRBV5-1 and J is TRBJ1-2; D may be TRBD1 (5 bases). Trimming took 4 bases from V and 2 from J, leaving 12 bases between them. The germline V gene encodes CDR1 SGHRS and CDR2 YFSETQ. The length of the CDR3 is 14 residues. The CDR3 bases are TGCGCCAGCAGCCCGGAGGGGCGAAACTATGGCTACACCTTC. Amino acid sequence: CASSPEGRNYGYTF.

There are a few counts of this clonotype. The CDR3 reads CASSPSANEKLFF. As DNA, the CDR3 is TGCGCCAGCAGTCCCTCAGCTAATGAAAAACTGTTTTTT. The chain joins TRBV5-1 to TRBJ1-4; D unclear. V dropped 5 bases and J dropped 3 bases, with 8 bases sitting between them. The CDR3 totals 13 residues. Per the germline V gene, CDR1 is SGHRS and CDR2 is YFSETQ. The full variable domain, its missing parts supplied by reference TRBV5-1 and TRBJ1-4, is KAGVTQTPRYLIKTRGQQVTLSCSPISGHRSVSWYQQTPGQGLQFLFEYFSETQRNKGNFPGRFSGRQFSNSRSEMNVSTLELGDSALYLCASSPSANEKLFFGSGTQLSVL.

The chain joins TRBV3-1 to TRBJ2-7; TRBD2 matches 10 bases. CDR3 length: 16 residues. V was clipped by 0 bases and J by 4 bases; unmatched bases: 6. CDR1 and CDR2 from the germline V gene are LGHDT and YNNKEL (reference sequence). CDR3: CASSQDQTSGYYEQYF. The CDR3 coding sequence is TGTGCCAGCAGCCAAGACCAGACTAGCGGGTATTACGAGCAGTACTTC.

The genes are TRBV19 and TRBJ2-3; 14 nucleotides match TRBD2. The V gene's germline CDR1 is LNHDA and CDR2 SQIVND (reference sequence). The ends lost 10 bases at V and 9 bases at J; junction bases unmatched: 6. The CDR3 covers 13 residues. This CDR3 is CATRLAGGRTQYF. DNA for the CDR3: TGTGCCACCAGACTAGCGGGAGGGCGAACGCAGTATTTT.

The chain couples TRBV6-2 or TRBV6-3 to TRBJ2-7; 8 positions match TRBD2. The CDR3 is 14 residues long. Trimming at V came to 6 bases and at J to 2 bases, leaving 6 bases not matched to a gene. Germline V CDR1 and CDR2: MNHEY, SVGEGT. The CDR3 reads CASSRAGETYEQYF. The CDR3 nucleotides read TGTGCCAGCAGCCGAGCGGGAGAAACCTACGAGCAGTACTTC.

The rearrangement links TRBV30 to TRBJ2-1; no reliable D call. This CDR3 contains 12 residues. Germline lookup yields CDR1 GTSNPN and CDR2 SVGIG (reference sequence). V lost 4 bases and J lost 5, with 9 bases in between. CDR3 amino acids: CAWTQTHNEQFF. The CDR3 nucleotides are TGTGCCTGGACCCAGACTCACAATGAGCAGTTCTTC.

The chain's CDR3 is CSARGLAGTGGNEQFF. CDR3 coding DNA: TGCAGTGCTAGAGGCCTAGCGGGAACGGGGGGAAATGAGCAGTTCTTC. The V and J genes are TRBV20-1 and TRBJ2-1; 9 bases map to TRBD2. Germline lookup yields CDR1 DFQATT and CDR2 SNEGSKA (reference sequence). The V segment lost 1 base and the J segment 7 bases; nucleotides outside the gene matches: 11. The CDR3 is 16 residues long.

This clonotype was seen only a few times. The chain recombines TRBV6-5 with TRBJ2-5; maybe TRBD2 (6 bases). V was clipped by 2 bases and J by 5 bases, with 18 bases between them. CDR1 and CDR2 from the germline V gene are MNHEY and SVGAGI. This CDR3 contains 16 residues. The CDR3: CASSYGTPWGSETQYF. CDR3 coding DNA: TGTGCCAGCAGTTACGGGACTCCTTGGGGTTCGGAGACCCAGTACTTC.

The chain recombines TRBV20-1 with TRBJ2-1; 8 bases line up with TRBD2. Germline values: CDR1 DFQATT, CDR2 SNEGSKA (reference sequence). The CDR3 is 14 amino acids. J lost 5 bases, V lost 6 bases, and 9 bases had no gene match. CDR3 nucleotides: TGCAGTGCATCCGGGAGCGGGGGAAACAATGAGCAGTTCTTC. Its protein product is CSASGSGGNNEQFF.

This clonotype came up a few times. V gene TRBV20-1 combines with J gene TRBJ1-2; no reliable D call. The CDR3 sequence is 13 residues long. V was shortened by 1 base and J by 5 bases, with 11 bases between the two germline ends. Germline V gene data show CDR1 as DFQATT and CDR2 as SNEGSKA (reference sequence). CDR3 coding DNA: TGCAGTGCTAGAGTGCAAAATCTATATGGCTACACCTTC. Encoded protein: CSARVQNLYGYTF.

This clonotype has a handful of counts. The gene calls are TRBV20-1 and TRBJ2-4; the match to TRBD1 covers 10 bases. Germline-derived CDR1 and CDR2 are DFQATT and SNEGSKA (reference sequence). This CDR3 comprises 18 residues. Trimming removed 5 bases from V and 8 bases from J; junction bases left unmatched: 21. The CDR3 protein is CSALPMAGQGSEWDIQYF. Here the CDR3 DNA reads TGCAGTGCTCTACCCATGGCGGGACAGGGGTCGGAGTGGGACATTCAGTACTTC.

This chain uses TRBV7-9 with TRBJ1-3, with D unclear. The V end lost 3 bases, the J end lost 11 bases, and 11 bases lay between the germline ends. Germline lookup yields CDR1 SEHNR and CDR2 FQNEAQ (reference sequence). The CDR3 spans 12 residues. CDR3 bases: TGTGCCAGCAGCTTTGGGCTCGGCCCCATATATTTT. Translated: CASSFGLGPIYF. Combining the CDR3 with reference TRBV7-9 and TRBJ1-3 gives the whole variable domain DTGVSQNPRHKITKRGQNVTFRCDPISEHNRLYWYRQTLGQGPEFLTYFQNEAQLEKSRLLSDRFSAERPKGSFSTLEIQRTEQGDSAMYLCASSFGLGPIYFGEGSWLTVV.

The V gene is TRBV5-1, the J gene TRBJ2-2, with D maybe TRBD1 (6 bases). CDR1 is SGHRS and CDR2 is YFSETQ in the germline V gene. V was trimmed by 4 bases and J by 8 bases, leaving 12 bases between them. The CDR3 is made up of 13 amino acids. CDR3 bases: TGCGCCAGCAGCGATTCCGGGACAGGGGAGCTGTTTTTT. Residues: CASSDSGTGELFF.

Ten or more counts support this clonotype. The chain employs TRBV2 and TRBJ1-2; 7 bases are shared with TRBD1. J lost 4 bases, V lost 10 bases, and 12 bases had no gene match. Germline values: CDR1 SNHLY, CDR2 FYNNEI. The CDR3 sequence is 14 residues long. DNA for the CDR3: TGTGCCAACAGAGGGGGCGACCTTCTCTATGGCTACACCTTC. Its protein is CANRGGDLLYGYTF. Together with reference TRBV2 and TRBJ1-2, the CDR3 gives the full variable domain: EPEVTQTPSHQVTQMGQEVILRCVPISNHLYFYWYRQILGQKVEFLVSFYNNEISEKSEIFDDQFSVERPDGSNFTLKIRSTKLEDSAMYFCANRGGDLLYGYTFGSGTRLTVV.

This clonotype has a count of ten or more. This rearrangement joins TRBV7-6 to TRBJ2-3; 12 bases are shared with TRBD2. Germline assignment: CDR1 SGHVS and CDR2 FNYEAQ. The CDR3 is 15 residues long. V dropped 6 bases and J dropped 0; count of bases not matched to a gene: 1. The CDR3 nucleotides are TGTGCCAGCAGTCTAGCGGGGGGGAGCACAGATACGCAGTATTTT. Its protein is CASSLAGGSTDTQYF.

This clonotype came up a few times. V is TRBV4-1 and J is TRBJ2-1; no clear D. V was cut by 0 bases and J by 10 bases, with 10 bases left in between. The CDR3 is 13 amino acids. Germline CDR1 is MGHRA and CDR2 is YSYEKL. Here the CDR3 DNA reads TGCGCCAGCAGCCAAGATCGAGGCCTGGAGCAGTTCTTC. This gives the protein CASSQDRGLEQFF.

The CDR3 bases are TGTGCCAGCATTAGACAGGGCTTGGAGGCTTTCTTT. Its protein product is CASIRQGLEAFF. The rearrangement links TRBV6-1 to TRBJ1-1; TRBD1 aligns across 7 bases. Per the germline V gene, CDR1 is MNHNS and CDR2 is SASEGT. Trimming took 7 bases from V and 11 from J; bases not matched to a gene: 10. The CDR3 sequence is 12 residues long.

The CDR3 DNA reads TGTGCCAGCAGCCCCCCCGGACACGGATTGGAAAAACTGTTTTTT. Residues: CASSPPGHGLEKLFF. The rearrangement joins TRBV7-9 to TRBJ1-4, with D perhaps matching TRBD1 (5 bases). The germline CDR1 and CDR2 sequences are SEHNR and FQNEAQ (reference sequence). This CDR3 is 15 amino acids long. V was shortened by 5 bases and J by 8 bases, with 18 bases between the two germline ends.

This clonotype was observed many times. As DNA, the CDR3 is TGTGCCAGCAGTGATAGCGGAGTCTCCTACAATGAGCAGTTCTTC. This sequence encodes CASSDSGVSYNEQFF. V and J are TRBV12-3 or TRBV12-4 and TRBJ2-1; possible D gene TRBD2, 6 bases. The germline V and J ends were trimmed by 5 bases and 0 bases, with 11 bases remaining between them. The CDR3 extends over 15 amino acids.